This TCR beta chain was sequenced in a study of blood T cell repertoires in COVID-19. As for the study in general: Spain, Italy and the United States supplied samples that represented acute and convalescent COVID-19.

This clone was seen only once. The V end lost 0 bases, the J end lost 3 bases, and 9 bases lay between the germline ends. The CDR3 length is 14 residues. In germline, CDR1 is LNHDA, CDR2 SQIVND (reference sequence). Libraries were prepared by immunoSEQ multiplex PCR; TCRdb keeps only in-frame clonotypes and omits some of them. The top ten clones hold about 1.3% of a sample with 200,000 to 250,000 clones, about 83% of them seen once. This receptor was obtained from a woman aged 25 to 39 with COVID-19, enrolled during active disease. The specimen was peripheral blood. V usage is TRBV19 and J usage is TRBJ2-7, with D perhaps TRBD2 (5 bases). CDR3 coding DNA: TGTGCCAGTAGTATAGATATTCGGGGCTACGAGCAGTACTTC. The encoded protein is CASSIDIRGYEQYF.